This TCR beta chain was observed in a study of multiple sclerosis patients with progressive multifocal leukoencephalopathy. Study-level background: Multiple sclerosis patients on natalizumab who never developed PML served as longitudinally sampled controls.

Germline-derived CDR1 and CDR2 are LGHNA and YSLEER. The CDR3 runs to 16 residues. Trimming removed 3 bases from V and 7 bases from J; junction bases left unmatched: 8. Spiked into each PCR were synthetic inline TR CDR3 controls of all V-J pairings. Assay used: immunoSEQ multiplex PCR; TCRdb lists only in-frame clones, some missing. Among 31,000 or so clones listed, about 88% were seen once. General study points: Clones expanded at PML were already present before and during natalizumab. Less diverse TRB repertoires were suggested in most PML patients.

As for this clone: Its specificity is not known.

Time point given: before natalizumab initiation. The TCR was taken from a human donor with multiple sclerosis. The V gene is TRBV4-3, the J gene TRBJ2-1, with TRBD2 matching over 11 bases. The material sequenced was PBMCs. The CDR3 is CASSHGLAGGPNEQFF. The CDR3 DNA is TGCGCCAGCAGCCACGGATTAGCGGGAGGGCCAAATGAGCAGTTCTTC.